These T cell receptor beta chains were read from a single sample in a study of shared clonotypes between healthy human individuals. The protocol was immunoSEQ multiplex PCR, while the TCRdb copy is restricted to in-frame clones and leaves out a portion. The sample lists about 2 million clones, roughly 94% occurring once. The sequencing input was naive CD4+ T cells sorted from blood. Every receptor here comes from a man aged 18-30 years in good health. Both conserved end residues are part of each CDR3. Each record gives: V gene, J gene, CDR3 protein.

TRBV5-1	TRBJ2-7	CASSSQGGNYEQYF
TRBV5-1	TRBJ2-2	CASSLGTSRTGELFF
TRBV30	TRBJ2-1	CAWRVPGLADNEQFF
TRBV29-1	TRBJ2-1	CSVDRWERDNEQFF
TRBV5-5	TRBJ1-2	CASSLGVENYGYTF
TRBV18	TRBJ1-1	CASSITGGTEAFF
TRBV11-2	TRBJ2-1	CASSLGGSEQFF
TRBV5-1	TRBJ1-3	CASSKDRTNLGNTIYF
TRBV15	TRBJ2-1	CATTSGELSDNEQFF
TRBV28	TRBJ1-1	CASSLPQDTEAFF
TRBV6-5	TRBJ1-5	CASSSRQHQPQHF
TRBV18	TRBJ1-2	CASSPGLAGGYTF
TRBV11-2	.	CASSRGVQGSYEQYF
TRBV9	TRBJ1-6	CASSVEEGGGSPLHF
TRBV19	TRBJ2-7	CASSPEGQGYEQYF
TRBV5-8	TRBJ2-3	CASSLGGLVATDTQYF
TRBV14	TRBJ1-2	CASSQGSRGRNYGYTF
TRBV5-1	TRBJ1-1	CASTPGPGQGGKTEAFF
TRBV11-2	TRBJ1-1	CASSRTPAPEAFF
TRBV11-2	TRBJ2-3	CASSHPGLAATQYF
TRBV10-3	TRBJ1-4	CAISESPTGGTNEKLFF
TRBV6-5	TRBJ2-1	CASSRLAGGVEQFF
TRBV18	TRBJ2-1	CASSPLTGQGNEQFF
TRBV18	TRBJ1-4	CASSPTGFSTNEKLFF
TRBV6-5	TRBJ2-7	CASSYRSGTGAYEQYF
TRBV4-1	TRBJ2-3	CASSQGRTSTDTQYF
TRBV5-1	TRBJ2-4	CASSPTDSIQYF
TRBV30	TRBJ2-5	CAWCSALGGQETQYF
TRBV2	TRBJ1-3	CASSGDRGQGNTIYF
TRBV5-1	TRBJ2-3	CASSRDRQSTDTQYF
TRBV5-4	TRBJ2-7	CASSLGGTYEQYF
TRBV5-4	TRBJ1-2	CASSLDRGGYGYTF
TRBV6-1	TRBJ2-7	CASSESFSPYEQYF
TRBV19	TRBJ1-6	CASSRTSSSYNSPLHF
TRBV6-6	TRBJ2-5	CASSYSGQGGETQYF
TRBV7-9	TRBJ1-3	CASSLGLSTNTIYF
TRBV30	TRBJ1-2	CAWSGNSPNYGYTF
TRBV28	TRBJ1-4	CASSSGFGEKLFF
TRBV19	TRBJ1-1	CASSIGGVTEAFF
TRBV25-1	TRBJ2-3	CASSGGLGRAPDTQYF
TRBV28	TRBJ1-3	CASSFSLAGNTIYF